This T cell receptor beta chain was sequenced in a study of blood T cell repertoires in COVID-19. Study-wide background: Donors in the United States, Italy and Spain gave samples during acute or convalescent COVID-19. PBMCs, B-cell-depleted T cells, or T cells provided the cDNA or gDNA that made up the material.

In the study's own analysis: Amplification from reference gene primers served as the basis for estimated nucleated cell counts. Here immunoSEQ multiplex PCR was the method, and the copy in TCRdb shows in-frame clones only, minus some. V and J calls and clone size are those listed in that table; D and trimming were worked out from the DNA. The data show 300,000 or so clones, more than 75% seen once. The ends lost 1 base at V and 2 bases at J; junction bases unmatched: 15. Germline V gene sequence: CDR1 MDHEN, CDR2 SYDVKM. The CDR3 contains 19 residues. The sequence was obtained from a man aged 50-60 years with active or convalescent COVID-19. Sequencing was done on a sample of peripheral blood. The J gene is TRBJ1-1, the V gene TRBV28, with 8 positions matching TRBD1. In nucleotides, the CDR3 is TGTGCCAGCAGTTTATACTCCAGAACTCTGACAGGGGTTAACACTGAAGCTTTCTTT. Protein product: CASSLYSRTLTGVNTEAFF.